Sequencing of this TCR beta chain was carried out in a study of cytomegalovirus exposure and HLA in healthy donors. Some clones are missing from TCRdb's copy, which holds only in-frame ones; the method was immunoSEQ multiplex PCR. The table shows 130,000 to 150,000 clones, with over 80% occurring only once. General study results and limits: In vitro work confirmed that three CMV-associated chains recognize CMV antigens. Generally TCR sequences proved uncommon, though certain public TCRs appeared in numerous donors. A later analysis found first-cohort TCR clusters tended to co-occur in the 120 or so validation repertoires. For cytomegalovirus status, the classifier reportedly gave diagnoses with high specificity and sensitivity.

For this clone: Its antigen is currently unknown.

Germline values: CDR1 SGDLS, CDR2 YYNGEE. The ends lost 4 bases at V and 1 base at J; junction bases unmatched: 11. This CDR3 has 17 amino acids. The V gene is TRBV9, the J gene TRBJ1-3; 7 nucleotides agree with TRBD1. This TCR was recovered from a man between 18 and 29 years old in good health and CMV-seropositive. Sequenced: PBMCs. The CDR3 loop reads CASSQATGYGSGNTIYF. DNA of the CDR3: TGTGCCAGCAGCCAAGCGACAGGGTATGGGTCTGGAAACACCATATATTTT.